A single sample is the source of the 25 T cell receptor beta chains below, sequenced in a study of blood T cell repertoires in COVID-19. Some clones are missing from TCRdb's copy, which holds only in-frame ones; the method was immunoSEQ multiplex PCR. The sample lists approximately 300,000 clones, 90% occurring once. Sequencing was carried out using peripheral blood. The receptors were sampled from a woman aged 25 to 45 with COVID-19, enrolled during active disease.

This sequence joins TRBV5-5 and TRBJ2-1; tentative D call: TRBD1 (7 bases). V was trimmed by 6 bases and J by 9 bases, leaving 25 bases between them. Germline V lookup: CDR1 SGHKS, CDR2 YYEKEE (reference sequence). This CDR3 region has 16 residues. The DNA of the CDR3 is TGTGCCAGCACTACAAAAGGGGGCAGGGGAGCGGGTGAGCAGTTCTTC. Translating gives CASTTKGGRGAGEQFF.

The chain carries TRBV28 and TRBJ1-4, with 9 bases lining up with TRBD1. The CDR3 covers 15 residues. From germline, CDR1 is MDHEN and CDR2 SYDVKM. Germline trimming cut 6 bases from V and 4 bases from J; bases unmatched to any gene: 6. The CDR3 sequence is CASSREGQGNEKLFF. As DNA, the CDR3 is TGTGCCAGCAGCCGGGAGGGACAGGGTAATGAAAAACTGTTTTTT.

This clone occurred a few times. J is TRBJ1-1 and V is TRBV19; unclear D gene. The CDR3 totals 14 residues. Deletions cut 3 bases from V and 0 bases from J, with 8 bases between. Germline V gives CDR1 LNHDA, CDR2 SQIVND (reference sequence). CDR3 residues: CASSIAQMNTEAFF. The CDR3 DNA follows: TGTGCCAGTAGTATCGCACAGATGAACACTGAAGCTTTCTTT.

This clone was picked up one time. V gene TRBV19 combines with J gene TRBJ2-3, with D possibly matching TRBD1 (6 bases). Germline V CDR1 and CDR2: LNHDA, SQIVND (reference sequence). Trimming stripped 8 bases from V and 1 base from J, with 10 bases between. The CDR3 length is 13 residues. This CDR3 is CASRDIGTDTQYF. The CDR3 nucleotides read TGTGCCAGTCGGGACATAGGCACAGATACGCAGTATTTT.

The chain recombines TRBV7-2 with TRBJ1-5; D is ambiguous. The germline V and J ends were trimmed by 0 bases and 4 bases, with 4 bases remaining between them. CDR1 SGHTA and CDR2 FQGNSA come from the germline V gene. CDR3 length equals 13 residues. The CDR3 DNA follows: TGTGCCAGCAGCTTAGCCGTAAATCAGCCCCAGCATTTT. The encoded protein is CASSLAVNQPQHF.

A word on this clone: At one boundary the junction diverges from the germline segment, which might be a read error. The gene calls are TRBV3-1 (or the pseudogene TRBV3-2) and TRBJ2-5, with TRBD2 matching 14 bases. Germline V lookup: CDR1 LGHDT, CDR2 YNNKEL (reference sequence). CDR3 length: 17 residues. CDR3 sequence: CASSQVPAGLAGAVVHF. CDR3 DNA sequence: TGTGCCAGCAGCCAAGTCCCTGCGGGACTAGCGGGAGCGGTTGTGCACTTC.

This clone was picked up one time. The chain's CDR3 is CASSVADRYNSPLHF. CDR3 nucleotide sequence: TGTGCCAGCAGCGTAGCGGACAGGTATAATTCACCCCTCCACTTT. V gene TRBV9 combines with J gene TRBJ1-6; TRBD1 matches at 7 bases. Germline V lookup: CDR1 SGDLS, CDR2 YYNGEE. This CDR3 region has 15 residues. Losses at the gene ends were 0 bases for V and 4 bases for J; bases not matched to a gene: 1.

This clone appeared a single time. This sequence joins TRBV5-4 and TRBJ2-2, with D maybe TRBD2 (6 bases). Germline CDR1 is SGHNT and CDR2 is YYREEE (reference sequence). V dropped 3 bases and J dropped 2 bases, with 20 bases sitting between them. The CDR3 is 18 amino acids. CDR3 sequence (DNA): TGTGCCAGCAGCTCCCGGGGTGGGGGTAGCGGAAACACCGGGGAGCTGTTTTTT. Translated, it gives CASSSRGGGSGNTGELFF.

The rearrangement links TRBV6-2 or TRBV6-3 to TRBJ1-6; D possibly corresponds to TRBD1 (6 bases). Germline V gives CDR1 MNHEY, CDR2 SVGEGT. V was shortened by 6 bases and J by 10 bases, with 16 bases between the two germline ends. The CDR3 totals 14 residues. The CDR3 nucleotides are TGTGCCAGCAGCCCGCAGGGGATGGGGTCACCCCTCCACTTT. Its translation is CASSPQGMGSPLHF.

The genes are TRBV6-5 and TRBJ2-5, with D hard to call. V lost 7 bases to trimming and J lost 0 bases, with 6 bases between them. This CDR3 spans 12 amino acids. Germline-derived CDR1 and CDR2 are MNHEY and SVGAGI. CDR3 amino acids: CASTDNQETQYF. The CDR3 nucleotides are TGTGCCAGCACCGACAACCAAGAGACCCAGTACTTC.

This chain connects TRBV5-5 to TRBJ2-5; possible D gene TRBD1, 5 bases. The germline V and J ends were trimmed by 4 bases and 4 bases, with 11 bases remaining between them. This CDR3 is 13 amino acids long. CDR1 is SGHKS, CDR2 YYEKEE, per germline (reference sequence). In nucleotides, the CDR3 is TGTGCCAGCAGCCCTAGGGGCGGAGAGACCCAGTACTTC. Protein sequence: CASSPRGGETQYF.

The chain uses TRBV30 and TRBJ2-3, with D possibly matching TRBD1 (5 bases). The germline V and J ends were trimmed by 1 base and 3 bases, with 8 bases remaining between them. The length of the CDR3 is 13 residues. CDR1 and CDR2 from the germline V gene are GTSNPN and SVGIG (reference sequence). The CDR3 region has the DNA TGTGCCTGGAGTGGCCAGGGAACAGATACGCAGTATTTT. It translates to CAWSGQGTDTQYF.

The chain combines TRBV19 with TRBJ2-2; D is uncertain. There are 13 residues in the CDR3. V was pared by 3 bases and J by 6 bases, with 8 bases between. The germline gives CDR1 LNHDA, CDR2 SQIVND (reference sequence). The CDR3 here is CASSISGPGELFF. The CDR3 DNA follows: TGTGCCAGTAGTATTAGTGGGCCCGGGGAGCTGTTTTTT. Full variable domain (missing parts from reference TRBV19 and TRBJ2-2): DGGITQSPKYLFRKEGQNVTLSCEQNLNHDAMYWYRQDPGQGLRLIYYSQIVNDFQKGDIAEGYSVSREKKESFPLTVTSAQKNPTAFYLCASSISGPGELFFGEGSRLTVL.

The chain couples TRBV19 to TRBJ1-5; D may be TRBD1 (6 bases). This CDR3 has 14 amino acids. V dropped 6 bases and J dropped 7 bases, with 16 bases sitting between them. The germline V gene encodes CDR1 LNHDA and CDR2 SQIVND (reference sequence). CDR3 in DNA: TGTGCCAGTAGGGCCTCAGGGGATGCGCAGCCCCAGCATTTT. This gives the protein CASRASGDAQPQHF. Looking up the rest from reference TRBV19 and TRBJ1-5 gives the full variable domain: DGGITQSPKYLFRKEGQNVTLSCEQNLNHDAMYWYRQDPGQGLRLIYYSQIVNDFQKGDIAEGYSVSREKKESFPLTVTSAQKNPTAFYLCASRASGDAQPQHFGDGTRLSIL.

V is TRBV9 and J is TRBJ2-1, with 7 nucleotides matching TRBD2. Unmatched junction bases numbered 6, after V lost 6 bases and J lost 0 bases. Germline CDR1 is SGDLS and CDR2 is YYNGEE. The length of the CDR3 is 15 residues. The CDR3 loop is CASTRGGVSYNEQFF. The CDR3 nucleotides are TGTGCCAGCACGCGGGGAGGGGTCTCCTACAATGAGCAGTTCTTC.

J is TRBJ1-6 and V is TRBV10-3; weak D call: TRBD1 (5 bases). The CDR3 spans 16 residues. Germline CDR1 is ENHRY and CDR2 is SYGVKD. The ends were cut back, 7 bases at V and 7 bases at J, with 20 bases in the middle. Written as DNA, the CDR3 is TGTGCCATCACCCAAGGAGGGGACCCCCAAAATTCACCCCTCCACTTT. Translating it yields CAITQGGDPQNSPLHF.

This clone was detected a few times. This rearrangement joins TRBV2 to TRBJ1-2, with 7 positions matching TRBD1. V lost 6 bases, J lost 4 bases, and 11 bases stayed unmatched. Germline V gene lookup returns CDR1 SNHLY and CDR2 FYNNEI. CDR3 size: 15 residues. The CDR3 DNA reads TGTGCCAGCAGCGTAACGTCGACAGGGATCTATGGCTACACCTTC. Translating it yields CASSVTSTGIYGYTF.

The V gene is TRBV5-1, the J gene TRBJ1-1; perhaps TRBD1 as D (6 bases). The CDR3 spans 14 residues. CDR1 and CDR2 from the germline V gene are SGHRS and YFSETQ. V gave up 1 base and J gave up 8 bases, with 15 bases separating them. Written as DNA, the CDR3 is TGCGCCAGCAGCTTGTACAGGGAAGGGGACGAAGCTTTCTTT. Its protein product is CASSLYREGDEAFF. The variable domain in full, completed from reference TRBV5-1 and TRBJ1-1, reads KAGVTQTPRYLIKTRGQQVTLSCSPISGHRSVSWYQQTPGQGLQFLFEYFSETQRNKGNFPGRFSGRQFSNSRSEMNVSTLELGDSALYLCASSLYREGDEAFFGQGTRLTVV.

The gene calls are TRBV6-2 or TRBV6-3 and TRBJ1-4; D unresolved. Germline V gives CDR1 MNHEY, CDR2 SVGEGT. Trimming pared 5 bases from V and 7 bases from J, leaving 11 bases between. The CDR3 extends over 13 amino acids. CDR3 sequence reads: CASSTKLLEKLFF. As DNA, the CDR3 is TGTGCCAGCAGTACCAAGCTTCTTGAAAAACTGTTTTTT.

The rearrangement joins TRBV28 to TRBJ2-7; 12 nucleotides agree with TRBD2. Germline V gene sequence: CDR1 MDHEN, CDR2 SYDVKM. This CDR3 region has 16 residues. Trimming cost V 6 bases and J 1 base; bases outside gene matches: 7. The CDR3 sequence is CASSPTLAGGSYEQYF. For the CDR3, the DNA is TGTGCCAGCAGCCCCACCCTAGCGGGAGGGTCCTACGAGCAGTACTTC.

This clone was detected a few times. The gene calls are TRBV9 and TRBJ2-3; 8 bases align to TRBD1. The V segment lost 0 bases and the J segment 5 bases; nucleotides outside the gene matches: 8. The CDR3 consists of 16 residues. Germline V gives CDR1 SGDLS, CDR2 YYNGEE. CDR3 coding DNA: TGTGCCAGCAGCGTAGAAACAGGGGGAATTGTAGATACGCAGTATTTT. It is translated as CASSVETGGIVDTQYF.

V gene TRBV5-1 combines with J gene TRBJ1-5; 9 bases agree with TRBD1. The length of the CDR3 is 15 residues. The V gene's germline CDR1 is SGHRS and CDR2 YFSETQ. J gave up 4 bases and V 1 base, and 3 bases lay outside the gene matches. CDR3 DNA: TGCGCCAGCAGCTTGAATGGACAGGGGAATCAGCCCCAGCATTTT. It yields the protein CASSLNGQGNQPQHF.

This chain links TRBV19 with TRBJ2-2; D uncertain. The CDR3 covers 15 residues. V was trimmed by 2 bases and J by 5 bases, leaving 12 bases between them. CDR1 and CDR2 from the germline V gene are LNHDA and SQIVND (reference sequence). CDR3 DNA sequence: TGTGCCAGTAGTATATTAACTTCGATGACCGGGGAGCTGTTTTTT. This codes for CASSILTSMTGELFF. Combining the CDR3 with reference TRBV19 and TRBJ2-2 gives the whole variable domain DGGITQSPKYLFRKEGQNVTLSCEQNLNHDAMYWYRQDPGQGLRLIYYSQIVNDFQKGDIAEGYSVSREKKESFPLTVTSAQKNPTAFYLCASSILTSMTGELFFGEGSRLTVL.

CDR3 DNA sequence: TGTGCCAGCAGCTTAGGGGCAGTCTATGGCTACACCTTC. Translating gives CASSLGAVYGYTF. The V and J genes are TRBV7-2 and TRBJ1-2; no clear D gene. From germline, CDR1 is SGHTA and CDR2 FQGNSA. The CDR3 has 13 amino acids. V was trimmed by 1 base and J by 4 bases, leaving 7 bases between them.

The chain is built from TRBV27 and TRBJ1-5; D is undetermined. V lost 6 bases and J 7 bases, leaving 16 bases between the germline ends. There are 14 residues in the CDR3. The germline V gene has CDR1 MNHEY and CDR2 SMNVEV (reference sequence). The CDR3 region is CASSSTWAHQPQHF. CDR3 nucleotide sequence: TGTGCCAGCAGCTCGACGTGGGCACACCAGCCCCAGCATTTT.